Listed below are T cell receptor beta chains from one sample, sequenced in a study of T cell repertoires in cytomegalovirus infection. TCRdb re-called the reads with MiXCR, one entry per CDR3 protein. This table holds some 220,000 distinct CDR3 sequences, 12% found once. Source material: PBMCs. The origin of the receptors is a human donor in good health (CMV status not recorded). Some clones in this sample may be carry-over from other donors' samples. Each CDR3 is given with its conserved first and last residue. A D gene is named only where the DNA matches it firmly. Rows may omit the clone size; those that give it use once, few, many or a size class.

J: TRBJ2-4
V: TRBV7-2
D: TRBD1
size: many
DNA: TGTGCCAGCAGCCCTCGACAGGGGAACATTCAGTACTTC
CDR3: CASSPRQGNIQYF

J: TRBJ2-5
V: TRBV7-2
D: -
size: many
DNA: TGTGCCAGCAGCTGGACAGTCATCCAAGAGACCCAGTACTTC
CDR3: CASSWTVIQETQYF

J: TRBJ2-7
V: TRBV20-1
D: TRBD1
size: few
DNA: TGCAGTGCTAGAGGGCAGACAGGGGGCAGGTACGAGCAGTACTTC
CDR3: CSARGQTGGRYEQYF

J: TRBJ2-4
V: TRBV2
D: TRBD2
size: many
DNA: TGTGCCAGCGGGACTAGCGGGGAAAACATTCAGTACTTC
CDR3: CASGTSGENIQYF

J: TRBJ1-2
V: TRBV14
D: -
size: many
DNA: TGTGCCAGCAGCCAAGTAGGAACGAGCGGCTACACCTTC
CDR3: CASSQVGTSGYTF

J: TRBJ1-3
V: TRBV7-2
D: TRBD1
size: many
DNA: TGTGCCAGCAGCTTAGCGCCAGGGACAGCTTATGGAAACACCATATATTTT
CDR3: CASSLAPGTAYGNTIYF

J: TRBJ2-3
V: TRBV11-2
D: -
size: -
DNA: TGTGCCAGCAGCTTCCAGCGGCTGGGAGATACGCAGTATTTT
CDR3: CASSFQRLGDTQYF

J: TRBJ2-7
V: TRBV6-1
D: -
size: few
DNA: TGTGCCAGCAGGGACTCGGCAGGGAAGGGCCACGAGCAGTACTTC
CDR3: CASRDSAGKGHEQYF

J: TRBJ1-5
V: TRBV19
D: -
size: few
DNA: TGTGCCAGTAGTATAGAATATGGCCAGGGCGGTCAGCCCCAGCATTTT
CDR3: CASSIEYGQGGQPQHF

J: TRBJ1-2
V: TRBV12-3/TRBV12-4
D: -
size: -
DNA: TGTGCCAGCAGCTTACAGGGATTAGGTGGCTACACCTTC
CDR3: CASSLQGLGGYTF

J: TRBJ1-2
V: TRBV5-4
D: TRBD1
size: few
DNA: TGTGCCAGCAGCGAGCCCATTATACAGGGGAGCTATGGCTACACCTTC
CDR3: CASSEPIIQGSYGYTF

J: TRBJ2-7
V: TRBV7-2
D: -
size: few
DNA: TGTGCCAGCGGAGTGGGGGGTAACTCCTACGAGCAGTACTTC
CDR3: CASGVGGNSYEQYF

J: TRBJ2-1
V: TRBV2
D: TRBD2
size: -
DNA: TGTGCCAGCACTCGGGGGGAGTCCTACAATGAGCAGTTCTTC
CDR3: CASTRGESYNEQFF

J: TRBJ1-2
V: TRBV7-2
D: -
size: many
DNA: TGTGCCAGCAGCTCAGGAGTCGACCCTATTGCCGTCAGCTACACCTTC
CDR3: CASSSGVDPIAVSYTF

J: TRBJ2-7
V: TRBV10-3
D: TRBD1
size: many
DNA: TGTGCCATCAGTGACCGGGACAGCCTCTCCTACGAGCAGTACTTC
CDR3: CAISDRDSLSYEQYF

J: TRBJ2-3
V: TRBV24-1
D: -
size: many
DNA: TGTGCCACCAGTGAGGATACCGGCACAGATACGCAGTATTTT
CDR3: CATSEDTGTDTQYF

J: TRBJ2-5
V: TRBV11-3
D: -
size: -
DNA: TGTGCCAGCAGCTACGGGGCCTCCCGGGTCCAAGAGACCCAGTACTTC
CDR3: CASSYGASRVQETQYF

J: TRBJ2-7
V: TRBV6-2/TRBV6-3
D: -
size: many
DNA: TGTGCCAGCAGCCCCTCAGGGGCCCAATCCTACGAGCAGTACTTC
CDR3: CASSPSGAQSYEQYF

J: TRBJ2-3
V: TRBV6-1
D: -
size: many
DNA: TGTGCCAGCAGTGAATTAGTCGGAGACACAGATACGCAGTATTTT
CDR3: CASSELVGDTDTQYF

J: TRBJ2-5
V: TRBV12-3/TRBV12-4
D: -
size: -
DNA: TGTGCCAGCAGAACCGGGACAGCGGGCCAAGAGACCCAGTACTTC
CDR3: CASRTGTAGQETQYF

J: TRBJ2-7
V: TRBV7-9
D: -
size: many
DNA: TGTGCCAGCAGCTTATCGGGTTACGAGCAGTACTTC
CDR3: CASSLSGYEQYF

J: TRBJ1-6
V: TRBV7-2
D: -
size: many
DNA: TGTGCCAGCAGCTTAGCCGCGGGTCGGTATAATTCACCCCTCCACTTT
CDR3: CASSLAAGRYNSPLHF

J: TRBJ2-2
V: TRBV19
D: TRBD1
size: many
DNA: TGTGCCAGTAGGGAATGGACAGGGGGCGACACCGGGGAGCTGTTTTTT
CDR3: CASREWTGGDTGELFF

J: TRBJ1-1
V: TRBV20-1
D: -
size: -
DNA: TGCAGTAACCACCGGCGGCGGAGGAACACTGAAGCTTTCTTT
CDR3: CSNHRRRRNTEAFF

J: TRBJ2-2
V: TRBV10-3
D: TRBD1
size: few
DNA: TGTGCCATCAGAGCCGGGACAGAGAACACCGGGGAGCTGTTTTTT
CDR3: CAIRAGTENTGELFF

J: TRBJ2-7
V: TRBV15
D: -
size: few
DNA: TGTGCCACCAGCAGAGATTCGACCGAAAGCTACGAGCAGTACTTC
CDR3: CATSRDSTESYEQYF

J: TRBJ1-2
V: TRBV28
D: -
size: many
DNA: TGTGCCAGCAGTCGACCCGGGTTACCCTATGGCTACACCTTC
CDR3: CASSRPGLPYGYTF

J: TRBJ2-1
V: TRBV12-3/TRBV12-4
D: -
size: -
DNA: TGTGCCAGCCACCGTTCGTCGGGAGCCCCCTACAATGAGCAGTTCTTC
CDR3: CASHRSSGAPYNEQFF

J: TRBJ1-5
V: TRBV3-1
D: TRBD1
size: -
DNA: TGTGCCAGCAGCCCCGGGACAGGGGGCGGCAATCAGCCCCAGCATTTT
CDR3: CASSPGTGGGNQPQHF

J: TRBJ2-5
V: TRBV7-8
D: TRBD1
size: many
DNA: TGTGCCAGCAGCTCGGGGACAGGGAGGGGAGAGACCCAGTACTTC
CDR3: CASSSGTGRGETQYF

J: TRBJ2-7
V: TRBV5-1
D: TRBD1
size: few
DNA: TGCGCCAGCAGCTTGGTAGGGGGCGGCTACGAGCAGTACTTC
CDR3: CASSLVGGGYEQYF

J: TRBJ2-7
V: TRBV7-2
D: TRBD2
size: many
DNA: TGTGCCAGCAGCTCCCCGACTAGCGGGAGATCCTACGAGCAGTACTTC
CDR3: CASSSPTSGRSYEQYF

J: TRBJ1-1
V: TRBV7-2
D: TRBD1
size: many
DNA: TGTGCCAGCAGCTTTGCAGGGGGAGACACTGAAGCTTTCTTT
CDR3: CASSFAGGDTEAFF

J: TRBJ1-2
V: TRBV7-2
D: -
size: many
DNA: TGTGCCAGCAGCTTGGACCCCGGGGGAGTAGGGGGCTACACCTTC
CDR3: CASSLDPGGVGGYTF

J: TRBJ1-5
V: TRBV6-6
D: -
size: many
DNA: TGTGCCAGCAGTCCCATATTAACAGGAACCCATCAACCCCAGCATTTT
CDR3: CASSPILTGTHQPQHF

J: TRBJ2-7
V: TRBV11-2
D: TRBD1
size: -
DNA: TGTGCCAGCAGCTATACCGTGACAGGGGGCTCCTACGAGCAGTACTTC
CDR3: CASSYTVTGGSYEQYF

J: TRBJ2-3
V: TRBV7-9
D: -
size: many
DNA: TGTGCCAGCAGCTTAGTAGTGCCAGGGGCAGATACGCAGTATTTT
CDR3: CASSLVVPGADTQYF

J: TRBJ2-6
V: TRBV7-2
D: -
size: many
DNA: TGTGCCAGCAGCTTCGGGGAATCAGGGGCCAACGTCCTGACTTTC
CDR3: CASSFGESGANVLTF

J: TRBJ2-3
V: TRBV6-2/TRBV6-3
D: -
size: -
DNA: TGTGCCAGCAGTTCACTTGGGGGCGAAACAGATACGCAGTATTTT
CDR3: CASSSLGGETDTQYF

J: TRBJ2-3
V: TRBV6-6
D: -
size: -
DNA: TGTGCCAGCAGTTACTCGATTACTGGACAGTTAAAAAAAACAGATACGCAGTATTTT
CDR3: CASSYSITGQLKKTDTQYF

J: TRBJ1-1
V: TRBV19
D: TRBD1
size: -
DNA: TGTGCCAGTAGGAGGACAGGGCCGGGGACTGAAGCTTTCTTT
CDR3: CASRRTGPGTEAFF

J: TRBJ2-3
V: TRBV12-5
D: -
size: -
DNA: TGTGCTAGTGCCGCTGACCAGCGCACAGATACGCAGTATTTT
CDR3: CASAADQRTDTQYF

J: TRBJ2-1
V: TRBV12-5
D: TRBD1
size: -
DNA: TGTGCTAGTGGGTGGGGACAGGGGGCCTATTACAATGAGCAGTTCTTC
CDR3: CASGWGQGAYYNEQFF

J: TRBJ2-1
V: TRBV11-2
D: TRBD2
size: few
DNA: TGTGCCAGCAGCCTTCCCGGGGAGGGTCGTGAGCAGTTCTTC
CDR3: CASSLPGEGREQFF

J: TRBJ2-7
V: TRBV27
D: TRBD1
size: few
DNA: TGTGCCAGCAGACCTCGGACAGGCCTAAACCACGAGCAGTACTTC
CDR3: CASRPRTGLNHEQYF

J: TRBJ2-5
V: TRBV12-3/TRBV12-4
D: TRBD2
size: few
DNA: TGTGCCAGCAACTTCCTAGCGGGAGGCGAGACCCAGTACTTC
CDR3: CASNFLAGGETQYF

J: TRBJ2-3
V: TRBV11-2
D: -
size: many
DNA: TGTGCCAGCAGCTCTCCGACTGAAACAGATACGCAGTATTTT
CDR3: CASSSPTETDTQYF

J: TRBJ2-7
V: TRBV30
D: -
size: -
DNA: TGTGCCTGGAGTGAAGGATTAGCCTACGAGCAGTACTTC
CDR3: CAWSEGLAYEQYF

J: TRBJ2-1
V: TRBV6-8
D: TRBD2
size: -
DNA: TGTGCCAGCAGTCCACACCGTGGAGCGGGGGGCCGGTCCTACAATGAGCAGTTCTTC
CDR3: CASSPHRGAGGRSYNEQFF